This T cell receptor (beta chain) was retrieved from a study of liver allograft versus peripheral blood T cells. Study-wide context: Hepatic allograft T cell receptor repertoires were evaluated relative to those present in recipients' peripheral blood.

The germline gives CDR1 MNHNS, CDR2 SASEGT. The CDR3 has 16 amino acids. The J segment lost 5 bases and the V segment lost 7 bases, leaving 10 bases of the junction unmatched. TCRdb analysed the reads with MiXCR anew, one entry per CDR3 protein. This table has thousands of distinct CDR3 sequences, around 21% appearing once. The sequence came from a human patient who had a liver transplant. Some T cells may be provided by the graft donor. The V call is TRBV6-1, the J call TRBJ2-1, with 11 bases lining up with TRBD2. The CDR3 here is CASTKLGTSGDNEQFF. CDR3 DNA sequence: TGTGCCAGCACCAAACTTGGGACTAGCGGCGACAATGAGCAGTTCTTC.